The source of this T cell receptor beta chain is a study of blood T cell repertoires in COVID-19 (dated by TCRdb to 2020 to 2021). For context, the study as a whole: The collaborator samples originated in the United States, Italy and Spain and spanned the acute and convalescent phases of COVID-19. Samples came from the ongoing ImmuneRACE study (first 160 participants) plus 1,254 subjects from 6 global collaborators. Deeply sampled blood TCRbeta repertoires from subjects exposed to, actively infected with, or recovered from COVID-19 were included in the dataset. The material from the prospective study consisted of cDNA or gDNA derived from T cells, B-cell-depleted T cells, or PBMCs. The repertoires were made available in a free public database intended to serve as a resource for research on the immune response to SARS-CoV-2. Sample metadata almost always included a de-identified subject ID, COVID-19 status, age in years and sex. Where HLA class I and class II types were available, the types were taken from metadata supplied by the sample provider, not from assay-based typing.

Each collaborating institution followed its own protocols to collect whole blood in K2EDTA tubes. For TCRbeta analysis, collaborators shipped samples as frozen whole blood, isolated PBMCs, or DNA extracted from either of those sample types. Summary of the overall study and its limitations: Clinical and demographic metadata were provided uncurated, with the amount varying by source and participant.

TCRbeta CDR3 regions were amplified from genomic DNA by means of the immunoSEQ Assay, a bias-controlled multiplex PCR. As for the original processing: The number of nucleated cells in each sample was estimated from the amplification of reference gene primers within the assay. To quantify the absolute abundance of each unique TCRbeta CDR3 rearrangement, sequence reads were collapsed and filtered. For each sample, productive Simpson clonality was calculated as the square root of Simpson's diversity index across productive rearrangements. In its TCRdb copy, this immuneACCESS table keeps in-frame sequences only and misses some clones. Where compared with another copy, unresolved V genes explain less than half of these, and the others have no known cause. V, J and clone size are taken as reported in that table, and D and trimming were inferred from the DNA itself. Here the sample has under 140,000 clones; 60% to 80% occur a single time. The top ten constitute 16% of the sample.

On this clone: It has no known antigen specificity. Qualities for individual bases were not recorded, and no much larger clone is one base off.

Relative to germline, V is missing 2 bases and J is missing 4 bases, with 8 bases of the junction outside any gene match. The CDR3 has 16 amino acids, counting the end cysteine and phenylalanine. The read is trimmed to its CDR3 DNA, 48 bases read in frame from base 1. Looking up the germline V gene yields CDR1 MDHEN and CDR2 SYDVKM. The sequencing sample was made of peripheral blood. The chain uses TRBV28 and TRBJ1-3, and TRBD1 matches 7 of the central bases. The receptor's source is an elderly woman with active or convalescent COVID-19. The CDR3 has the sequence CASSLDPGGRGNTIYF. The DNA is TGTGCCAGCAGTTTAGACCCAGGGGGTAGAGGAAACACCATATATTTT.